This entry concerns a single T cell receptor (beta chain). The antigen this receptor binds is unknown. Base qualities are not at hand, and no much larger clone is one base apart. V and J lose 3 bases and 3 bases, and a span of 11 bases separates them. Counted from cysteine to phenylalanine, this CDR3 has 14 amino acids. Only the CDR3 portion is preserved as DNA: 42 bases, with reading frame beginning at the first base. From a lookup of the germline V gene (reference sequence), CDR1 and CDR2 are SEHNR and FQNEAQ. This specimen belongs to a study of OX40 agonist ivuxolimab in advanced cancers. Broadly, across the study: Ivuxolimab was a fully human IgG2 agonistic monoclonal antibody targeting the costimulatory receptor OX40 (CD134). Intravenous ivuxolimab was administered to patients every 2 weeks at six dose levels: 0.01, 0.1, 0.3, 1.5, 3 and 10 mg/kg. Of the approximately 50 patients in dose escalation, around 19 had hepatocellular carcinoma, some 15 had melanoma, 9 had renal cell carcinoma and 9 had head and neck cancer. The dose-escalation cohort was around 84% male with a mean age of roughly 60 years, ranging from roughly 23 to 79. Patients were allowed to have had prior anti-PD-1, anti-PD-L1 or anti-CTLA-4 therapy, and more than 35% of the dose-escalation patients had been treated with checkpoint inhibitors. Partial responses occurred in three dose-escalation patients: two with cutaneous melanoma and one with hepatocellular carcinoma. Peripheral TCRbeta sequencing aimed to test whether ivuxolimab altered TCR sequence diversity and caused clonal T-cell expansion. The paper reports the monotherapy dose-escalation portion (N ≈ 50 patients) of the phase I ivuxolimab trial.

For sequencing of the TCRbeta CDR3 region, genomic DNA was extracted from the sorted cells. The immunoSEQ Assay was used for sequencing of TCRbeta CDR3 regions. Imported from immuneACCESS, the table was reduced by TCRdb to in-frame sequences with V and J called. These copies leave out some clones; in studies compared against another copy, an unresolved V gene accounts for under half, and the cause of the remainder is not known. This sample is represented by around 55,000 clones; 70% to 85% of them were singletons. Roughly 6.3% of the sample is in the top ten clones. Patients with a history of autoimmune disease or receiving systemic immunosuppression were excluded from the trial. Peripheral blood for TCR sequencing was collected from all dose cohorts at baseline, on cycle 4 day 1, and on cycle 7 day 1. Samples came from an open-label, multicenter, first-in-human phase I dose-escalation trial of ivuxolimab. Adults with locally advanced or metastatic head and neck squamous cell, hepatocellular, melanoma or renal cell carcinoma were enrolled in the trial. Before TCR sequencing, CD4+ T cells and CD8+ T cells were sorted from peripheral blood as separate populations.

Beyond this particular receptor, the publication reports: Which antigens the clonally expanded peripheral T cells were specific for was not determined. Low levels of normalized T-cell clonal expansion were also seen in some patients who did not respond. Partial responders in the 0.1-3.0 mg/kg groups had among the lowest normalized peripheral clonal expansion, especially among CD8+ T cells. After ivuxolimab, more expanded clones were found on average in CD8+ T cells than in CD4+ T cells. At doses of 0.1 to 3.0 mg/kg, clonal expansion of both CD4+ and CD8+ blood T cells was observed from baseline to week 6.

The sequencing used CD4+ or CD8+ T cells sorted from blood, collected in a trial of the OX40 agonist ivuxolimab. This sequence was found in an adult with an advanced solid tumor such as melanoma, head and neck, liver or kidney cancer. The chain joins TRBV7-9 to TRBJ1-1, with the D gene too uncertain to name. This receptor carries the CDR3 CASSFRPADTEAFF. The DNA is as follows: TGTGCCAGCAGCTTCCGGCCGGCGGACACTGAAGCTTTCTTT.